The 32 T cell receptor beta chains reported below all come from one sample, sequenced in a study of T cell repertoires in cytomegalovirus infection. TCRdb fed the reads into MiXCR, producing one record per CDR3 protein. The sample lists more than 500,000 distinct CDR3 sequences; 15% to 20% were seen once. The sample was CD8+ T cells from PBMCs. Receptors were obtained from a human donor in good health (CMV status not recorded). Some clones in this sample may be carry-over from other donors' samples.

This clonotype turned up a few times. The rearrangement links TRBV12-3 or TRBV12-4 to TRBJ2-7, with 11 bases aligning to TRBD2. The CDR3 sequence is 20 residues long. Trimming took 4 bases from V and 2 from J; bases not matched to a gene: 19. The chain's CDR3 is CASSSSSGRYNNPRAYEQYF. The CDR3 bases are TGTGCCAGCAGTTCCTCTAGCGGGAGGTACAACAACCCCAGGGCCTACGAGCAGTACTTC.

This clonotype appeared many times. This chain joins TRBV19 and TRBJ2-1, with D tentatively TRBD2 (6 bases). CDR3 length: 19 amino acids. Between the trimmed V and J ends, which lost 1 base and 1 base, there was a span of 20 bases. From germline, CDR1 is LNHDA and CDR2 SQIVND (reference sequence). The CDR3 DNA is TGTGCCAGTAGTATAGGTGGACTTCTAGCGACCGCTTCCTACAATGAGCAGTTCTTC. This gives the protein CASSIGGLLATASYNEQFF.

The J gene is TRBJ2-2, the V gene TRBV7-9; D not resolved. Germline V gene lookup returns CDR1 SEHNR and CDR2 FQNEAQ (reference sequence). Trimming removed 4 bases from V and 4 bases from J, with 7 bases in between. The CDR3 has 13 residues. The CDR3 reads CASSSTATGELFF. The CDR3 bases are TGTGCCAGCAGCTCGACCGCCACCGGGGAGCTGTTTTTT.

At least ten counts were recorded for this clonotype. V is TRBV12-3 or TRBV12-4 and J is TRBJ2-3; possible D gene TRBD2, 6 bases. The CDR3 has 16 residues. V was trimmed by 7 bases and J by 2 bases, leaving 19 bases between them. The CDR3: CASTLGTQRYTDTQYF. CDR3 in DNA: TGTGCCAGCACGCTCGGGACTCAGAGGTACACAGATACGCAGTATTTT.

The chain recombines TRBV20-1 with TRBJ2-1; D unclear. CDR1 is DFQATT, CDR2 SNEGSKA, per germline (reference sequence). Trimming removed 2 bases from V and 4 bases from J, with 12 bases in between. The CDR3 totals 14 residues. CDR3 in DNA: TGCAGTGCTAGATCGAGTGGATTTTACAATGAGCAGTTCTTC. Protein: CSARSSGFYNEQFF.

At least ten counts were recorded for this clonotype. This chain links TRBV7-9 with TRBJ2-1; 12 bases are a match to TRBD2. CDR1 and CDR2 from the germline V gene are SEHNR and FQNEAQ (reference sequence). V shed 10 bases, J shed 0 bases, and the junction held 10 bases outside the gene matches. The CDR3 extends over 17 amino acids. Here the CDR3 reads CAILAGGPSSSYNEQFF. The CDR3 bases are TGTGCCATACTAGCGGGAGGCCCCTCGAGCTCCTACAATGAGCAGTTCTTC.

This clonotype was seen more than once but under ten times. The chain links TRBV20-1 to TRBJ2-4, with TRBD2 identical over 7 bases. J lost 8 bases, V lost 0 bases, and 10 bases had no gene match. The CDR3 has 15 amino acids. Per germline, CDR1 DFQATT and CDR2 SNEGSKA (reference sequence). As DNA, the CDR3 is TGCAGTGCTAGAGATGGGGTTTTGGGAGGGGACATTCAGTACTTC. Residues: CSARDGVLGGDIQYF.

The chain employs TRBV19 and TRBJ1-6, with 8 bases identical to TRBD1. The CDR3 runs 14 residues. Germline lookup yields CDR1 LNHDA and CDR2 SQIVND (reference sequence). V dropped 8 bases and J dropped 7; count of bases not matched to a gene: 7. CDR3 residues: CASGIGQGNSPLHF. CDR3 nucleotide sequence: TGTGCCAGTGGGATCGGACAGGGCAATTCACCCCTCCACTTT.

This clonotype has a count of ten or more. A clone one base away is much larger, so this may be a read error. This rearrangement joins TRBV11-3 to TRBJ2-2; the D gene could be TRBD1 or TRBD2 (5 bases each). Germline lookup yields CDR1 SGHNT and CDR2 YENEEA. The CDR3 is 13 amino acids. V was cut by 3 bases and J by 3 bases, with 5 bases left in between. The CDR3 protein is CASSLGDTGELFF. The CDR3 DNA reads TGTGCCAGCAGCTTGGGGGACACCGGGGAGCTGTTTTTT.

This clonotype occurred a few times. The chain links TRBV29-1 to TRBJ2-7; D gene uncertain. This CDR3 has 11 residues. Germline V gene sequence: CDR1 SQVTM, CDR2 ANQGSEA. V was clipped by 0 bases and J by 4 bases, with 4 bases between them. This CDR3 is CSVEDFYEQYF. The CDR3 nucleotides are TGCAGCGTTGAAGATTTTTACGAGCAGTACTTC.

The chain joins TRBV3-1 to TRBJ2-3; TRBD1 matches at 8 bases. Germline-derived CDR1 and CDR2 are LGHDT and YNNKEL (reference sequence). The CDR3 consists of 18 residues. V shed 3 bases and J 1 base; nucleotides not matched to a gene: 12. Written as DNA, the CDR3 is TGTGCCAGCAGCCATTCTAACAGGGGGATTAAGGGCACAGATACGCAGTATTTT. It translates to CASSHSNRGIKGTDTQYF.

This clonotype was recorded many times. The DNA for the CDR3 is TGTGCCAGCAGCCCTGGGGGGAATAGCAATCAGCCCCAGCATTTT. This gives the protein CASSPGGNSNQPQHF. The chain recombines TRBV7-9 with TRBJ1-5; D is perhaps TRBD1 (5 bases). The CDR3 is 15 amino acids. Between the trimmed V and J ends, which lost 5 bases and 0 bases, there was a span of 11 bases. Germline CDR1 is SEHNR and CDR2 is FQNEAQ (reference sequence).

This clonotype was seen many times. V gene TRBV7-9 combines with J gene TRBJ2-1; D uncertain. The CDR3 sequence is 12 residues long. CDR1 SEHNR and CDR2 FQNEAQ come from the germline V gene (reference sequence). V was trimmed by 6 bases and J by 7 bases, leaving 10 bases between them. CDR3 nucleotide sequence: TGTGCCAGCAGTTTGGGTCGGAATGAGCAGTTCTTC. It translates to CASSLGRNEQFF.

The rearrangement uses TRBV6-5 and TRBJ2-1, with a weak D call TRBD2 (5 bases). The germline CDR1 and CDR2 sequences are MNHEY and SVGAGI. The CDR3 covers 14 residues. The V gene lost 6 bases and the J gene lost 2 bases, with 11 bases spanning the gap. DNA for the CDR3: TGTGCCAGCAGGACTACCGGGGCCTACAATGAGCAGTTCTTC. It encodes CASRTTGAYNEQFF.

This clonotype has ten or more counts. This chain uses TRBV5-1 with TRBJ1-1; D is uncertain. The CDR3 totals 14 residues. With 2 bases removed from V and 3 bases from J, the gap between germline ends came to 11 bases. CDR1 is SGHRS and CDR2 is YFSETQ in the germline V gene. This CDR3 reads CASSLLDGDTEAFF. CDR3 nucleotide sequence: TGCGCCAGCAGCTTACTTGACGGGGACACTGAAGCTTTCTTT. Full variable domain (missing parts from reference TRBV5-1 and TRBJ1-1): KAGVTQTPRYLIKTRGQQVTLSCSPISGHRSVSWYQQTPGQGLQFLFEYFSETQRNKGNFPGRFSGRQFSNSRSEMNVSTLELGDSALYLCASSLLDGDTEAFFGQGTRLTVV.

In its sample, this clonotype was seen many times. V and J are TRBV7-8 and TRBJ2-7, with 14 bases lining up with TRBD2. The CDR3 is 15 residues long. Germline CDR1 and CDR2: SGHVS and FQNEAQ. V lost 4 bases, J lost 7 bases, and 6 bases stayed unmatched. The DNA for the CDR3 is TGTGCCAGCAGCTCGGGGACTAGCGGGAGCGGGGAGCAGTACTTC. This sequence encodes CASSSGTSGSGEQYF. The entire variable domain, with the rest obtained from reference TRBV7-8 and TRBJ2-7, is as follows: GAGVSQSPRYKVAKRGQDVALRCDPISGHVSLFWYQQALGQGPEFLTYFQNEAQLDKSGLPSDRFFAERPEGSVSTLKIQRTQQEDSAVYLCASSSGTSGSGEQYFGPGTRLTVT.

This clonotype was picked up a small number of times. J is TRBJ2-2 and V is TRBV10-3; no definite D call. V lost 2 bases to trimming and J lost 6 bases, with 10 bases between them. The CDR3 is 14 residues long. CDR1 is ENHRY and CDR2 is SYGVKD in the germline V gene. In DNA, the CDR3 is TGTGCCATCAGTGAGGCTTTACAGCCCGGGGAGCTGTTTTTT. Protein product: CAISEALQPGELFF.

This clonotype has at least ten counts. The CDR3 DNA follows: TGTGCCAGCAGCCCTCCTGACAGCTACACTGAAGCTTTCTTT. Its translation: CASSPPDSYTEAFF. The V and J genes are TRBV12-3 or TRBV12-4 and TRBJ1-1, with TRBD1 as a possible D gene (5 bases). V was cut by 6 bases and J by 3 bases, with 14 bases left in between. The CDR3 spans 14 residues.

This clonotype was seen repeatedly, ten times or more. The rearrangement links TRBV28 to TRBJ2-1; TRBD1 aligns across 7 bases. V trimming: 3 bases; J trimming: 6 bases; junction bases outside the gene matches: 5. The CDR3 has 14 residues. Germline V lookup: CDR1 MDHEN, CDR2 SYDVKM. DNA for the CDR3: TGTGCCAGCAGTTTTTGGGGGACAGCCAATGAGCAGTTCTTC. This translates into CASSFWGTANEQFF.

The gene calls are TRBV28 and TRBJ2-7; 9 nucleotides align to TRBD2. Germline V gives CDR1 MDHEN, CDR2 SYDVKM. V shed 3 bases, J shed 2 bases, and the junction held 5 bases outside the gene matches. CDR3 length equals 15 residues. This chain's CDR3 is CASSLRREGPYEQYF. The CDR3 coding sequence is TGTGCCAGCAGTTTGCGGCGGGAGGGCCCCTACGAGCAGTACTTC.

CDR3 amino acids: CAISETPGGPFSTDTQYF. The CDR3 DNA reads as TGTGCCATCAGTGAGACCCCGGGGGGCCCGTTTAGCACAGATACGCAGTATTTT. V and J are TRBV10-3 and TRBJ2-3, with TRBD2 as a possible D gene (7 bases). This CDR3 has 18 residues. Per the germline V gene, CDR1 is ENHRY and CDR2 is SYGVKD. Trimming took off 2 bases at V and 0 bases at J, with 18 bases between the two ends.

The chain employs TRBV19 and TRBJ2-5; D might be TRBD1 or TRBD2, each matching 6 bases. V was trimmed by 9 bases and J by 5 bases, leaving 16 bases between them. The CDR3 runs 13 residues. Germline CDR1 is LNHDA and CDR2 is SQIVND (reference sequence). DNA for the CDR3: TGTGCCAGCTTAGGGGGGTTCGGGGAGACCCAGTACTTC. This gives the protein CASLGGFGETQYF.

Ten or more counts support this clonotype. The chain joins TRBV19 to TRBJ1-5; D unclear. Germline assignment: CDR1 LNHDA and CDR2 SQIVND (reference sequence). V dropped 6 bases and J dropped 0 bases, with 15 bases sitting between them. CDR3 length: 16 residues. CDR3 region: CASSPRTGYSNQPQHF. CDR3 bases: TGTGCCAGTAGCCCCCGGACGGGGTATAGCAATCAGCCCCAGCATTTT.

The rearrangement uses TRBV13 and TRBJ1-5; D gene unclear. The germline CDR1 and CDR2 sequences are PRHDT and FYEKMQ (reference sequence). V gave up 5 bases and J gave up 6 bases, with 17 bases separating them. The CDR3 loop spans 15 amino acids. CDR3 coding DNA: TGTGCCAGCAGCGTCCGGGCCTTAGGTCGTCAGCCCCAGCATTTT. As protein: CASSVRALGRQPQHF.

Ten or more counts support this clonotype. V usage is TRBV11-1 and J usage is TRBJ2-3; TRBD1 might be the D (6 bases). This CDR3 comprises 16 residues. V was cut by 2 bases and J by 0 bases, with 12 bases left in between. Germline CDR1 and CDR2: SGHAT and FQDESV (reference sequence). The CDR3 bases are TGTGCCAGCAGCTTACCTGACAGGTCTAGCACAGATACGCAGTATTTT. Encoded protein: CASSLPDRSSTDTQYF.

This clonotype was seen more than once but under ten times. The chain recombines TRBV28 with TRBJ1-1, with TRBD1 identical over 7 bases. There are 14 residues in the CDR3. V trimming: 8 bases; J trimming: 5 bases; junction bases outside the gene matches: 11. Germline V lookup: CDR1 MDHEN, CDR2 SYDVKM. This CDR3 reads CASAYRGSYTEAFF. In DNA form, the CDR3 reads TGTGCCAGCGCATACAGGGGTTCGTATACTGAAGCTTTCTTT.

The V and J genes are TRBV5-6 and TRBJ1-6; TRBD1 matches at 7 bases. The CDR3 sequence is 14 residues long. Germline lookup yields CDR1 SGHDT and CDR2 YYEEEE. J was trimmed by 7 bases and V by 2 bases; bases with no gene match: 3. This CDR3 is CASSLGTANSPLHF. Written as DNA, the CDR3 is TGTGCCAGCAGCTTAGGGACAGCCAATTCACCCCTCCACTTT.

The rearrangement uses TRBV12-3 or TRBV12-4 and TRBJ2-1, with TRBD2 as a possible D gene (7 bases). The length of the CDR3 is 18 residues. V dropped 0 bases and J dropped 8 bases, with 23 bases sitting between them. CDR3 amino acids: CASSLARAGAGAGDEQFF. CDR3 in DNA: TGTGCCAGCAGTTTAGCGAGGGCAGGGGCGGGGGCCGGGGATGAGCAGTTCTTC.

This clonotype was recorded at least ten times. The chain recombines TRBV6-5 with TRBJ2-1; 7 nucleotides agree with TRBD2. With V trimmed by 2 bases and J by 2 bases, 6 bases remained unmatched. CDR1 and CDR2 from the germline V gene are MNHEY and SVGAGI. This CDR3 comprises 16 residues. CDR3 sequence reads: CASSYVGGGTYNEQFF. The DNA for the CDR3 is TGTGCCAGCAGTTACGTGGGGGGGGGAACCTACAATGAGCAGTTCTTC.

This clonotype was seen more than once but under ten times. J is TRBJ2-2 and V is TRBV29-1, with TRBD2 matching 11 bases. In germline, CDR1 is SQVTM, CDR2 ANQGSEA. V shed 4 bases, J shed 1 base, and the junction held 8 bases outside the gene matches. This CDR3 spans 17 amino acids. CDR3 bases: TGCAGCGTTGGGAAGGCTAGCGGGAGGTTGAACACCGGGGAGCTGTTTTTT. Its protein is CSVGKASGRLNTGELFF.

Here the CDR3 reads CASSQARLSFMNTEAFF. CDR3 coding DNA: TGTGCCAGTAGTCAGGCTCGGCTGAGCTTTATGAACACTGAAGCTTTCTTT. This chain links TRBV19 with TRBJ1-1; D unresolved. Trimming removed 5 bases at V and 0 bases at J, with 19 bases between. Germline assignment: CDR1 LNHDA and CDR2 SQIVND (reference sequence). The CDR3 has 17 residues.

This clonotype was found a few times. The V call is TRBV5-5, the J call TRBJ1-1; D is perhaps TRBD1 (6 bases). The CDR3 loop spans 14 amino acids. Per the germline V gene, CDR1 is SGHKS and CDR2 is YYEKEE (reference sequence). V lost 4 bases to trimming and J lost 4 bases, with 14 bases between them. The CDR3 here is CASSPNRVFTEAFF. The CDR3 DNA follows: TGTGCCAGCAGCCCTAACAGGGTCTTCACTGAAGCTTTCTTT. The full variable domain, with the rest looked up from reference TRBV5-5 and TRBJ1-1, is DAGVTQSPTHLIKTRGQQVTLRCSPISGHKSVSWYQQVLGQGPQFIFQYYEKEERGRGNFPDRFSARQFPNYSSELNVNALLLGDSALYLCASSPNRVFTEAFFGQGTRLTVV.